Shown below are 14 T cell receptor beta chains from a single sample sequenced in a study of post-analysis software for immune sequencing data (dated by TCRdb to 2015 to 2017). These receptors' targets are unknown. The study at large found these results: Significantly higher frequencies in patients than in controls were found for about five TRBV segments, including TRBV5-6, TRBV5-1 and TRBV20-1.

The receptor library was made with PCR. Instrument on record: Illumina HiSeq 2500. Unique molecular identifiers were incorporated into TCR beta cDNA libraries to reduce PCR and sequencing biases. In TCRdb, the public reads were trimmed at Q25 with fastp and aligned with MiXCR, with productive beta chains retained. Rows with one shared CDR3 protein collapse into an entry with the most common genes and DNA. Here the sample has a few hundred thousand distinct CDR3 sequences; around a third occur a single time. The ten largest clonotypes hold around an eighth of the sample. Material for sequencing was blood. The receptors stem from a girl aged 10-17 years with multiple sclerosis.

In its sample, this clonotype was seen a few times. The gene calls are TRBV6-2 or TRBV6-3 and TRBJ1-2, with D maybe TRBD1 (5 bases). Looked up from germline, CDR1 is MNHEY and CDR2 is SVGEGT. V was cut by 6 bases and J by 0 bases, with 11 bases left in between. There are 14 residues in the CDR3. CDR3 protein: CASRGTATNYGYTF. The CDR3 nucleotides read TGTGCCAGCAGAGGGACCGCTACTAACTATGGCTACACCTTC.

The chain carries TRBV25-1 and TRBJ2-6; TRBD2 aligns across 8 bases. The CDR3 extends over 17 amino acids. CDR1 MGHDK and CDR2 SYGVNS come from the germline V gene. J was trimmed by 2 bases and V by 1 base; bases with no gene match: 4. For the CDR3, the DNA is TGTGCCAGCAGTGAATGGGCGGGGGGAACTGGGGCCAACGTCCTGACTTTC. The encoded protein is CASSEWAGGTGANVLTF.

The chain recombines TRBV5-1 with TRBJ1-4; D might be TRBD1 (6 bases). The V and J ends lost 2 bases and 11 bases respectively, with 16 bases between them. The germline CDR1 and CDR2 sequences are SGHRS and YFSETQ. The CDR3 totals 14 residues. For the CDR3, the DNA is TGCGCCAGCAGCTTCCCAGGGGCTGGTGAGAAACTGTTTTTT. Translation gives CASSFPGAGEKLFF. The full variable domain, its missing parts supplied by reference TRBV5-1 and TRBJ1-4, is KAGVTQTPRYLIKTRGQQVTLSCSPISGHRSVSWYQQTPGQGLQFLFEYFSETQRNKGNFPGRFSGRQFSNSRSEMNVSTLELGDSALYLCASSFPGAGEKLFFGSGTQLSVL.

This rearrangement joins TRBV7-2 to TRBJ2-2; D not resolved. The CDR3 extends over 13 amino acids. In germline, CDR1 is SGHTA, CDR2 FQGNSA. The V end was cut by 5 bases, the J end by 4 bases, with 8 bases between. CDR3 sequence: CASSPYPTGELFF. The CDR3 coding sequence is TGTGCCAGCAGCCCGTACCCCACCGGGGAGCTGTTTTTT.

This chain's CDR3 is CASSLAGGPQPQHF. The CDR3 nucleotides read TGTGCCAGCAGCTTGGCAGGGGGCCCTCAGCCCCAGCATTTT. This chain joins TRBV5-5 and TRBJ1-5; 8 bases line up with TRBD1. The CDR3 is 14 amino acids. The junction had 2 bases not matched to a gene; V was cut back by 0 bases and J by 6 bases. Germline V gene data show CDR1 as SGHKS and CDR2 as YYEKEE (reference sequence).

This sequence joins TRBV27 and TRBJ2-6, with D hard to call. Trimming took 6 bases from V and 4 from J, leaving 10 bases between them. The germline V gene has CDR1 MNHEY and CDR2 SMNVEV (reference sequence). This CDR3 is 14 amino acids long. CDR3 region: CASRDVAGANVLTF. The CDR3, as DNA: TGTGCCAGCAGGGACGTGGCCGGGGCCAACGTCCTGACTTTC.

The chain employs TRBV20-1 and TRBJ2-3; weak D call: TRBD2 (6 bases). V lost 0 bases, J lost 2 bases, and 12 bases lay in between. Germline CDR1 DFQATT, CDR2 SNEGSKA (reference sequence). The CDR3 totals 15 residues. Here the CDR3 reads CSAREGLWATDTQYF. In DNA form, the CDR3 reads TGCAGTGCTAGAGAGGGACTCTGGGCCACAGATACGCAGTATTTT.

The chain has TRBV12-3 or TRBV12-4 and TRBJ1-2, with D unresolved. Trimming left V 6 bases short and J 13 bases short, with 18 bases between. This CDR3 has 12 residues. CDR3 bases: TGTGCCAGCAGCCTCGGACGGGCAGGATGCACCTTC. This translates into CASSLGRAGCTF.

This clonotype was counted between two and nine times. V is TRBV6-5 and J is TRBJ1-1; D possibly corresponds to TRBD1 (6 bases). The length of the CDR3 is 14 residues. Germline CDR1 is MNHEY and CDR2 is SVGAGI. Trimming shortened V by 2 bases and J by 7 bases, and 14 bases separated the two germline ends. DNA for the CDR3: TGTGCCAGCAGTTACGGGAGGGGGTGGATTGAAGCTTTCTTT. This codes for CASSYGRGWIEAFF.

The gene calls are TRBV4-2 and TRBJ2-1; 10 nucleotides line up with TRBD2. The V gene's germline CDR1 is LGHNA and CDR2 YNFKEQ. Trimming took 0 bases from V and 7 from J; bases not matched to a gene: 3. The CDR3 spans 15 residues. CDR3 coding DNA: TGTGCCAGCAGCCAAGAAGCGGGGGGGCTAAATGAGCAGTTCTTC. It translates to CASSQEAGGLNEQFF.

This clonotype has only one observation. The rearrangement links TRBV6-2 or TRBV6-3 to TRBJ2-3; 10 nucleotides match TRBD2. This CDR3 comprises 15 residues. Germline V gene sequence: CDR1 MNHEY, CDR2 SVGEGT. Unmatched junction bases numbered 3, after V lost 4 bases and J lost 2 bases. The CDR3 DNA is TGTGCCAGCAGTTTAGCGGGGGGCGTCACAGATACGCAGTATTTT. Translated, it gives CASSLAGGVTDTQYF.

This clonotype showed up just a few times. This CDR3 reads CSVWTDSTDTQYF. CDR3 coding DNA: TGCAGCGTATGGACAGATAGCACAGATACGCAGTATTTT. V gene TRBV29-1 combines with J gene TRBJ2-3; D might be TRBD1 (6 bases). Trimming removed 6 bases from V and 0 bases from J, with 10 bases in between. Germline CDR1 reads SQVTM; CDR2 reads ANQGSEA. CDR3 length equals 13 residues.

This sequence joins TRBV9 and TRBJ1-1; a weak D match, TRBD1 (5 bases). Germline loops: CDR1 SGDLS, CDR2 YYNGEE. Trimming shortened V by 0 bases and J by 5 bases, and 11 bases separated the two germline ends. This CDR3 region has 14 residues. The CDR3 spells CASSVGGGGTEAFF. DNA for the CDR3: TGTGCCAGCAGCGTAGGGGGGGGAGGGACTGAAGCTTTCTTT.

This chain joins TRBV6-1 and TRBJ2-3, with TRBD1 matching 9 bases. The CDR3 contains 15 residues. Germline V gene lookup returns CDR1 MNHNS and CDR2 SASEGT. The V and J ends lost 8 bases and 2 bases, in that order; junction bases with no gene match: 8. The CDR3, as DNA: TGTGCCAGCGGGACAGGGAATGGGGCCACAGATACGCAGTATTTT. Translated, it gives CASGTGNGATDTQYF.